The entry below gives a single T cell receptor (beta chain) sequence along with its context. Some clones are missing from TCRdb's copy, which holds only in-frame ones; the method was immunoSEQ multiplex PCR. Here the sample spans approximately 270,000 clones, 88% being singletons. The data were obtained in a study of blood T cell repertoires in COVID-19. Between the trimmed V and J ends, which lost 1 base and 2 bases, there was a span of 8 bases. Germline V gene lookup returns CDR1 LNHDA and CDR2 SQIVND (reference sequence). This CDR3 is 14 amino acids long. The clonotype was recovered from a woman aged 30 to 39 with COVID-19, enrolled during active disease. The source material was peripheral blood. This rearrangement joins TRBV19 to TRBJ1-1; D call uncertain. The CDR3 loop reads CASSIGRSNTEAFF. The CDR3 nucleotides read TGTGCCAGTAGTATAGGACGGAGTAACACTGAAGCTTTCTTT.